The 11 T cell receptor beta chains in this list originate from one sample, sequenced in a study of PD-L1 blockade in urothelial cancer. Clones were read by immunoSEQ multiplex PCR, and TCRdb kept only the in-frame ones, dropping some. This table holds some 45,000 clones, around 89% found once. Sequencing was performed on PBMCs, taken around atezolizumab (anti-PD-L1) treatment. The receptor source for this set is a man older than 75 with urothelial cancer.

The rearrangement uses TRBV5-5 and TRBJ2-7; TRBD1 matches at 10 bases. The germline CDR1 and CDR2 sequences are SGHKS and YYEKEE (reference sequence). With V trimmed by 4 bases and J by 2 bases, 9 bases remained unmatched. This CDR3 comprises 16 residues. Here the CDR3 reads CASSNTRTGGPYEQYF. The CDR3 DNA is TGTGCCAGCAGCAACACCCGGACAGGGGGACCCTACGAGCAGTACTTC.

The chain's CDR3 is CASSWGTGGETQYF. CDR3 sequence (DNA): TGCGCCAGCAGCTGGGGGACAGGGGGTGAGACCCAGTACTTC. This chain links TRBV5-1 with TRBJ2-5; 11 bases agree with TRBD1. The V segment lost 3 bases and the J segment 5 bases; nucleotides outside the gene matches: 3. The CDR3 is 14 amino acids. Per germline, CDR1 SGHRS and CDR2 YFSETQ.

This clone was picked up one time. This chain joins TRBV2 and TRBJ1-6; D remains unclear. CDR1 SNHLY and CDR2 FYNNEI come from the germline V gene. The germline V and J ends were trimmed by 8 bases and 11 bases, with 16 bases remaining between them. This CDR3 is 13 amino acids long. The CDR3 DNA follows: TGTGCCAGCGGTGGATTCGAGATACCACCCCTCCACTTT. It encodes CASGGFEIPPLHF.

CDR3: CASSLRGDRGQETQYF. The CDR3 bases are TGTGCCAGCAGCCTGAGGGGGGACAGGGGACAAGAGACCCAGTACTTC. This rearrangement joins TRBV21-1 to TRBJ2-5; the table's D call of TRBD1 was not tested on the DNA. TRBV21-1 is an annotated pseudogene. CDR3 length: 16 amino acids.

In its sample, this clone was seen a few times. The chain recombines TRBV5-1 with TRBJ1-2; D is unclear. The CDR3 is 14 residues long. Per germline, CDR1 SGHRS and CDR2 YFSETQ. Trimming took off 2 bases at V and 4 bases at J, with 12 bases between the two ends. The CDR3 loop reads CASSFHEGLYGYTF. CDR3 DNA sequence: TGCGCCAGCAGCTTTCACGAGGGCCTCTATGGCTACACCTTC.

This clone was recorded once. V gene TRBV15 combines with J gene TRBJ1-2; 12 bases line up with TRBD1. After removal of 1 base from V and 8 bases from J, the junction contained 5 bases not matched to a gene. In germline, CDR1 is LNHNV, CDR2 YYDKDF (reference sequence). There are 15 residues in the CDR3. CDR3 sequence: CATSRGGQGAGGYTF. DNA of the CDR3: TGTGCCACCAGCAGAGGGGGACAGGGGGCAGGGGGCTACACCTTC.

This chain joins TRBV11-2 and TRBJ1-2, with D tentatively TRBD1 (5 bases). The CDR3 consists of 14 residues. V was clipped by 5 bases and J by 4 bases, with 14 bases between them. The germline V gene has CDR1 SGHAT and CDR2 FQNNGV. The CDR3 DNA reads TGTGCCAGCAGCCGAGGCGGGACCCTCTATGGCTACACCTTC. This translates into CASSRGGTLYGYTF.

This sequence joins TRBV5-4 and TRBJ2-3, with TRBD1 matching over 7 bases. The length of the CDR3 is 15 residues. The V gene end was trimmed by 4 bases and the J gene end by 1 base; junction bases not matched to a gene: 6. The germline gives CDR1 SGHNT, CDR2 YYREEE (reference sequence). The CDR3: CASSSRDSRTDTQYF. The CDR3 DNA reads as TGTGCCAGCAGCAGCCGGGACAGCCGCACAGATACGCAGTATTTT.

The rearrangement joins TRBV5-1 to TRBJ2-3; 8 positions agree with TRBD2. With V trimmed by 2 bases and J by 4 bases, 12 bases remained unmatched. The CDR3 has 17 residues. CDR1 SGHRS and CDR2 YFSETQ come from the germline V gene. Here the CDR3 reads CASSFRPLAGGPDTQYF. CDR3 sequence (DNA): TGCGCCAGCAGCTTCCGCCCCCTAGCGGGTGGTCCAGATACGCAGTATTTT.

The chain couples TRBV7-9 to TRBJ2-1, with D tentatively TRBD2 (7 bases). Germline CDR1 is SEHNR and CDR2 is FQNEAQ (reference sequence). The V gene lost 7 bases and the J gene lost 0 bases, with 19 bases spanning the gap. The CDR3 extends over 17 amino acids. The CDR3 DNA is TGTGCCAGCAACAGGGCTAGCGGTTTTAGCTCCTACAATGAGCAGTTCTTC. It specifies CASNRASGFSSYNEQFF.

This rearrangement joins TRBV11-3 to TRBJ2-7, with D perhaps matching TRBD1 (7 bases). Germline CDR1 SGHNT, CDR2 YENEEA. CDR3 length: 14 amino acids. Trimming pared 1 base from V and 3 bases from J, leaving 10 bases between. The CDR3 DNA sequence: TGTGCCAGCAGCTTAGGCAGGGGGGACTACGAGCAGTACTTC. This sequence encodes CASSLGRGDYEQYF.